This T cell receptor beta chain was recorded in a study of human T cells and chemical hapten exposure. Looking at the study overall: TCR yield per sample varied, mainly due to pooled library volumes.

Individual cDNA molecules received unique molecular identifiers in the library. MiXCR, applied by TCRdb to the RACE reads, yields one record per CDR3 protein. The table shows fewer than 60,000 distinct CDR3 sequences, with about 9% occurring only once. Study-wide results and limits: Among TCRs, those above 1 in 1000 frequency were unaffected by DPC sensitization. Counts of TCRs expanded at PT1 correlated positively with patch test score.

The CDR3 has 15 residues. Trimming shortened V by 3 bases and J by 7 bases, and 20 bases separated the two germline ends. CDR1 and CDR2 from the germline V gene are SGHRS and YFSETQ. Details on this clonotype: Its antigen is unknown.

Indicated time point: patch test 1, 2 weeks after DPC sensitization. Documented treatment: therapeutic diphenylcyclopropenone sensitization with weekly scalp DPC. The receptor was derived from a woman aged 50 to 65 with alopecia areata. Some clones in this sample may be carry-over from other donors' samples. Source: whole blood, taken in connection with sensitization to the hapten diphenylcyclopropenone (DPC). This sequence joins TRBV5-1 and TRBJ2-7, with D possibly being TRBD1 (6 bases). The CDR3 nucleotides are TGCGCCAGCAGCTCTATACAGGGATCTTCGAGAGAGCAGTACTTC. It codes for CASSSIQGSSREQYF. Combining the CDR3 with reference TRBV5-1 and TRBJ2-7 gives the whole variable domain KAGVTQTPRYLIKTRGQQVTLSCSPISGHRSVSWYQQTPGQGLQFLFEYFSETQRNKGNFPGRFSGRQFSNSRSEMNVSTLELGDSALYLCASSSIQGSSREQYFGPGTRLTVT.